Presented here are 8 T cell receptor beta chains from one specimen sequenced in a study of control samples from healthy donors and cancer patients. Sequenced by immunoSEQ multiplex PCR; TCRdb stores in-frame clones only, minus some. Of approximately 100,000 clones listed, 85% to 90% were seen once; the top ten hold 11% to 15%. The sequencing sample was made of blood. All receptors derive from a young man in good health.

The V gene is TRBV5-1, the J gene TRBJ1-2; 8 positions agree with TRBD1. Germline V CDR1 and CDR2: SGHRS, YFSETQ. V lost 0 bases, J lost 6 bases, and 4 bases stayed unmatched. This CDR3 contains 14 residues. CDR3 region: CASSLGDRPDGYTF. In DNA form, the CDR3 reads TGCGCCAGCAGCTTGGGGGACAGGCCTGATGGCTACACCTTC.

The rearrangement uses TRBV25-1 and TRBJ2-4, with no clear D. V was pared by 6 bases and J by 7 bases, with 10 bases between. The CDR3 runs 12 residues. Looked up from germline, CDR1 is MGHDK and CDR2 is SYGVNS. The CDR3: CASRLGNNIQYF. CDR3 DNA: TGTGCCAGCAGATTGGGCAACAACATTCAGTACTTC.

This chain connects TRBV28 to TRBJ2-7; 7 bases align to TRBD2. The CDR3 length is 15 residues. Looked up from germline, CDR1 is MDHEN and CDR2 is SYDVKM. Trimming cost V 5 bases and J 3 bases; bases outside gene matches: 10. The chain's CDR3 is CASSPYLREFYEQYF. The DNA of the CDR3 is TGTGCCAGCAGTCCTTACTTGCGGGAGTTCTACGAGCAGTACTTC.

This clone occurred a few times. The V call is TRBV28, the J call TRBJ1-2; D gene ambiguous. Germline assignment: CDR1 MDHEN and CDR2 SYDVKM. The CDR3 length is 15 residues. Between the trimmed V and J ends, which lost 3 bases and 4 bases, there was a span of 15 bases. Written as DNA, the CDR3 is TGTGCCAGCAGTTTTGAGGGCCCAGCCTCCTATGGCTACACCTTC. Translating gives CASSFEGPASYGYTF.

The chain has TRBV6-1 and TRBJ1-4; TRBD1 agrees at 8 bases. CDR1 is MNHNS, CDR2 SASEGT, per germline. Trimming removed 0 bases from V and 8 bases from J; junction bases left unmatched: 5. The CDR3 totals 15 residues. The CDR3 here is CASSEAGTGGEKLFF. The CDR3 nucleotides are TGTGCCAGCAGTGAAGCGGGGACAGGCGGGGAAAAACTGTTTTTT.

V and J are TRBV27 and TRBJ2-7, with D possibly being TRBD2 (5 bases). Trimming stripped 3 bases from V and 0 bases from J, with 12 bases between. CDR1 and CDR2 from the germline V gene are MNHEY and SMNVEV (reference sequence). The CDR3 sequence is 15 residues long. CDR3 in amino acids: CASSFSDLSSYEQYF. The CDR3 DNA sequence: TGTGCCAGCAGTTTCTCGGACTTGAGCTCCTACGAGCAGTACTTC.

This rearrangement joins TRBV6-2 or TRBV6-3 to TRBJ2-7; TRBD2 matches at 9 bases. Germline V CDR1 and CDR2: MNHEY, SVGEGT. The ends lost 2 bases at V and 2 bases at J; junction bases unmatched: 7. There are 16 residues in the CDR3. CDR3 nucleotides: TGTGCCAGCAGTTACAGGGCGGGAGGGCTCCCCTACGAGCAGTACTTC. This gives the protein CASSYRAGGLPYEQYF.

The chain is built from TRBV28 and TRBJ2-7; the match to TRBD1 covers 11 bases. The CDR3 length is 14 residues. The germline V gene encodes CDR1 MDHEN and CDR2 SYDVKM. The trim removed 11 bases at V and 6 bases at J, leaving 12 bases unmatched. CDR3 amino acids: CAGGAGTGGREQYF. CDR3 DNA sequence: TGTGCCGGGGGGGCCGGGACAGGGGGACGCGAGCAGTACTTC.